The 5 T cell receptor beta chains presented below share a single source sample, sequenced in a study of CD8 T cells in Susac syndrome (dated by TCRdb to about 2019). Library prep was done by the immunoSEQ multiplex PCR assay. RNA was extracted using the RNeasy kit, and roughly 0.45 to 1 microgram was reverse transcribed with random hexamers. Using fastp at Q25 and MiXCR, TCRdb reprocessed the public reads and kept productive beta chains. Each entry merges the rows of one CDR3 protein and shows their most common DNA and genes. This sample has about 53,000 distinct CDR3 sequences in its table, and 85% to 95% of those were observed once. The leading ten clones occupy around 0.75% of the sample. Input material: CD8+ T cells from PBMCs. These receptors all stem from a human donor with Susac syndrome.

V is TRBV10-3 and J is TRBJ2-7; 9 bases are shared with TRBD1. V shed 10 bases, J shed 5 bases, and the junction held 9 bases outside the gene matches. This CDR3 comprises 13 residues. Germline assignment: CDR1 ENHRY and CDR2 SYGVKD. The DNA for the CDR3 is TGTGCCACCCAGCGGGACAGGGATCACGAGCAGTACTTC. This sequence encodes CATQRDRDHEQYF.

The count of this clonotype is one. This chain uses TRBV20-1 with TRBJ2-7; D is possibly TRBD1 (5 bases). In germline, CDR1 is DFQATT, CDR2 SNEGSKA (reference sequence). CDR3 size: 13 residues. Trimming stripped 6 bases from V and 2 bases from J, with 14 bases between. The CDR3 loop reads CSATVGDTYEQYF. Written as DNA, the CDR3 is TGCAGTGCAACGGTAGGGGATACCTACGAGCAGTACTTC.

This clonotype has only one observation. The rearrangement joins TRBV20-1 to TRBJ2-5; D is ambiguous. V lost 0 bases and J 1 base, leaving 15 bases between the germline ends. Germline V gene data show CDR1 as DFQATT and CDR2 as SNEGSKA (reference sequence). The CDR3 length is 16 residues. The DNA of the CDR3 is TGCAGTGCTAGAGATCCGAGATTGGAACGCCAAGAGACCCAGTACTTC. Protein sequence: CSARDPRLERQETQYF.

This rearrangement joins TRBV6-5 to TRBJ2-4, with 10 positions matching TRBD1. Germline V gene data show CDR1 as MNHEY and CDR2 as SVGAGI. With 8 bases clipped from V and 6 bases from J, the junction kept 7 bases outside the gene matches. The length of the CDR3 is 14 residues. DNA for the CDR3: TGTGCCAGCGGAATGACAGGGGGCCGAAACATTCAGTACTTC. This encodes CASGMTGGRNIQYF.

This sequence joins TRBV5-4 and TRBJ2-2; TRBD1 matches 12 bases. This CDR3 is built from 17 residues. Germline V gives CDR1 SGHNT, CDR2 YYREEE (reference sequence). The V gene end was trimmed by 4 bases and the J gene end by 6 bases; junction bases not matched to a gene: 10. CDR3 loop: CASSRTGTGGRAGELFF. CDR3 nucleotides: TGTGCCAGCAGCAGAACCGGGACAGGGGGCCGAGCCGGGGAGCTGTTTTTT.